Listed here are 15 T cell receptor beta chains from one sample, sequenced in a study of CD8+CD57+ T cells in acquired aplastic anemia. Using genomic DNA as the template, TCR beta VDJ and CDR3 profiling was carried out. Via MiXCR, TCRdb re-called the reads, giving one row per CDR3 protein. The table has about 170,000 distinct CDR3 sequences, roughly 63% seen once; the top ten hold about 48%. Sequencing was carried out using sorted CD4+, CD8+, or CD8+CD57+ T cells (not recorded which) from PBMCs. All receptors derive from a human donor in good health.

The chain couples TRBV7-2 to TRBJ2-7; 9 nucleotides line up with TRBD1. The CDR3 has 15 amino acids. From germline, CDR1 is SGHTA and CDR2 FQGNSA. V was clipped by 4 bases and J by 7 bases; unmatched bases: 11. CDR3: CASSSPGQGNREQYF. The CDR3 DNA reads TGTGCCAGCAGCTCCCCGGGACAGGGAAACCGAGAGCAGTACTTC.

CDR3 in amino acids: CASSLGGSAELEQFF. The CDR3 nucleotides are TGTGCCAGCAGCTTAGGTGGAAGTGCGGAGCTTGAGCAGTTCTTC. The rearrangement uses TRBV7-2 and TRBJ2-1; D call uncertain. This CDR3 comprises 15 residues. Germline CDR1 reads SGHTA; CDR2 reads FQGNSA. V lost 1 base to trimming and J lost 9 bases, with 16 bases between them.

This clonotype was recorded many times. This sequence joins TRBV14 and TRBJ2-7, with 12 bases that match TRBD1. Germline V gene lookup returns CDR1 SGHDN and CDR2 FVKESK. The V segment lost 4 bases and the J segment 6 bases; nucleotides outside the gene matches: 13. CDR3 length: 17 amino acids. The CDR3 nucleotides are TGTGCCAGCAGCCCGACGGGACAGGGGGCGTTAGGGGTCGAGCAGTACTTC. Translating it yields CASSPTGQGALGVEQYF.

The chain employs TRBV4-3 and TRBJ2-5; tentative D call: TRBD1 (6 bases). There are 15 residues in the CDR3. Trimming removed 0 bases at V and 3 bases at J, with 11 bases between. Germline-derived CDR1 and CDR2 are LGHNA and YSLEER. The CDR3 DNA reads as TGCGCCAGCAGCCAAGATCCCGGGACAAAAGAGACCCAGTACTTC. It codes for CASSQDPGTKETQYF.

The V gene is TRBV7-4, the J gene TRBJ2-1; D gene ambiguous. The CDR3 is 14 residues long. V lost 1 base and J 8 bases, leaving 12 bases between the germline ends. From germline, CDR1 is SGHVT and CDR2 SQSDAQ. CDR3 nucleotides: TGTGCCAGCAGCTTAGGATTGGCGGTGGATGAGCAGTTCTTC. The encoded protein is CASSLGLAVDEQFF.

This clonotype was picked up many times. CDR3 DNA sequence: TGTGCCAGCAGTGCGGGAAGCGGGCTTGAGCAGTTCTTC. Amino acids: CASSAGSGLEQFF. The chain links TRBV6-4 to TRBJ2-1; a weak D match, TRBD2 (6 bases). Trimming cost V 4 bases and J 9 bases, with 13 bases left between them. The CDR3 sequence is 13 residues long. The germline V gene encodes CDR1 MRHNA and CDR2 SNTAGT.

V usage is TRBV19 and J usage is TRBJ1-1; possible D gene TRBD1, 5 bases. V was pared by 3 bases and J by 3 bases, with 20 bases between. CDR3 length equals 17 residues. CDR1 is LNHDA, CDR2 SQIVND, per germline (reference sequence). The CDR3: CASSIAGTSSWDTEAFF. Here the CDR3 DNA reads TGTGCCAGTAGTATCGCCGGGACGTCTTCTTGGGACACTGAAGCTTTCTTT.

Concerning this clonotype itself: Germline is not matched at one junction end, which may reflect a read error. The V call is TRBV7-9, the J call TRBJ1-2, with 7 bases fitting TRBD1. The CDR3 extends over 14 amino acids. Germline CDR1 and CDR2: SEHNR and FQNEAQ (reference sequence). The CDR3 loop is CASSQEARGYGYTF. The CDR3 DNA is TGCGCCAGCAGCCAAGAGGCCAGGGGGTATGGCTACACCTTC.

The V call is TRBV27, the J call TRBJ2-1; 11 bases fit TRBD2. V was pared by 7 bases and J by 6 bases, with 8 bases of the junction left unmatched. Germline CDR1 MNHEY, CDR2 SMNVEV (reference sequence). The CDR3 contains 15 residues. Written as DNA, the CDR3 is TGTGCCAGCACCATACTAGCGGGAGTCGGCAATGAGCAGTTCTTC. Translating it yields CASTILAGVGNEQFF.

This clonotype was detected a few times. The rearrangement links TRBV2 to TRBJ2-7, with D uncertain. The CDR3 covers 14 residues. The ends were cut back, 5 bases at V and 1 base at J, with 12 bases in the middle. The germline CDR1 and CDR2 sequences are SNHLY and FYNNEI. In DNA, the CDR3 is TGTGCCAGCAGTCCTGACACAAATTCCTACGAGCAGTACTTC. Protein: CASSPDTNSYEQYF.

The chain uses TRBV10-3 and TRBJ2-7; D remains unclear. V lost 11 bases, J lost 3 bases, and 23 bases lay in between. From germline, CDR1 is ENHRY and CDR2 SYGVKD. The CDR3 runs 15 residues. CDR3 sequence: CAANSNSNRDYEQYF. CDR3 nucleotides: TGTGCCGCCAACTCCAACTCCAACAGAGACTACGAGCAGTACTTC.

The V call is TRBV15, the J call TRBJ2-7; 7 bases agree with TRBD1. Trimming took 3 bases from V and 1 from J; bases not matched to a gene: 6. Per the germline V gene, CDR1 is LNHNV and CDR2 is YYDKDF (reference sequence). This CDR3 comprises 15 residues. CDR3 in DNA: TGTGCCACCAGCAGGGGGACAGCATCGTCCTACGAGCAGTACTTC. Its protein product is CATSRGTASSYEQYF.

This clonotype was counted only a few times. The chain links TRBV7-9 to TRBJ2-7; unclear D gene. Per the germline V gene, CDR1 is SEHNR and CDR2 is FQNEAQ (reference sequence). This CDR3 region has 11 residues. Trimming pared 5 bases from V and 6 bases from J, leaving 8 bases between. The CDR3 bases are TGTGCCAGCAGCCCTCAACTCGAGCAGTACTTC. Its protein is CASSPQLEQYF.

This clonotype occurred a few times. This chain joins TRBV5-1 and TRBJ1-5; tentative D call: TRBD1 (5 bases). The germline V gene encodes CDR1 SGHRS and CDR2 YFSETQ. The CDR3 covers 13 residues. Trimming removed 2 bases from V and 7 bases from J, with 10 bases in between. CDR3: CASSLQEGQPQHF. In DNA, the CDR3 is TGCGCCAGCAGCTTACAGGAGGGGCAGCCCCAGCATTTT.

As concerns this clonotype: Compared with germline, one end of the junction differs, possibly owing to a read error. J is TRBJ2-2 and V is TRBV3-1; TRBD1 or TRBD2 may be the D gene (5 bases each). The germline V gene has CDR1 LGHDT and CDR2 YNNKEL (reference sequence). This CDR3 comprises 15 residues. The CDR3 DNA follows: TGTGCCAGCAGCCAAGTGACAGCGAACACCGGGGAGCTGCTTTTT. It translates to CASSQVTANTGELLF.